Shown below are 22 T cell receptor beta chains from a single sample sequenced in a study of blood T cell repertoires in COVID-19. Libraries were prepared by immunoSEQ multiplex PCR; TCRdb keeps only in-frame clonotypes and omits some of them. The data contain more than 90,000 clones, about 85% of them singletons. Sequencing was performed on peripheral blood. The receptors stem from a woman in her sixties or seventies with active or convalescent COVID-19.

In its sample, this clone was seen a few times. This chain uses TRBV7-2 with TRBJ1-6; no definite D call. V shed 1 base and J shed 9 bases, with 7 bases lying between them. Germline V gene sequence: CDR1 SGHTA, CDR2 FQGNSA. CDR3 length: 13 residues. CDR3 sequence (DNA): TGTGCCAGCAGCTTAGAACAGTTTTCACCCCTCCACTTT. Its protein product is CASSLEQFSPLHF.

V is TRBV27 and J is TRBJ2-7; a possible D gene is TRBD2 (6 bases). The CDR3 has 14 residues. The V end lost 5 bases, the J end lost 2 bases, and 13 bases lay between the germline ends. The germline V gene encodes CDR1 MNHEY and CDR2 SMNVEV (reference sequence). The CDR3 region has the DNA TGTGCCAGCAGTCCCAGGACGGGAGCCTACGAGCAGTACTTC. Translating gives CASSPRTGAYEQYF.

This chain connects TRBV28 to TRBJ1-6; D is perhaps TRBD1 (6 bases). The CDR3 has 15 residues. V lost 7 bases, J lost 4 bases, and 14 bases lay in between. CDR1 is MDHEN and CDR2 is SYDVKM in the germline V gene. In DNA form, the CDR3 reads TGTGCCAGCACACTCCCCGGACAGTATAATTCACCCCTCCACTTT. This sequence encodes CASTLPGQYNSPLHF. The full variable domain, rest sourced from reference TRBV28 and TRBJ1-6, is DVKVTQSSRYLVKRTGEKVFLECVQDMDHENMFWYRQDPGLGLRLIYFSYDVKMKEKGDIPEGYSVSREKKERFSLILESASTNQTSMYLCASTLPGQYNSPLHFGNGTRLTVT.

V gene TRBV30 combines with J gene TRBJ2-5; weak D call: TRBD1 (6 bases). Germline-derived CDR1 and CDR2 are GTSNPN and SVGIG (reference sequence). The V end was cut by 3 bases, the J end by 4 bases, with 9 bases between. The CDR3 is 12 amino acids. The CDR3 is CAWSWGPETQYF. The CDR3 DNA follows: TGTGCCTGGAGCTGGGGGCCAGAGACCCAGTACTTC.

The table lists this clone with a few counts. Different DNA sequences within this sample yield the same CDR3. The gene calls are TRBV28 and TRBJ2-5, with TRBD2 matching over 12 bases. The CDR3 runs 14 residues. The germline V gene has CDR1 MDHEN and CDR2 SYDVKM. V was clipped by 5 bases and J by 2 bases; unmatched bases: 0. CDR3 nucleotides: TGTGCCAGCAGTCTAGCGGGAGGGCAAGAGACCCAGTACTTC. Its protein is CASSLAGGQETQYF.

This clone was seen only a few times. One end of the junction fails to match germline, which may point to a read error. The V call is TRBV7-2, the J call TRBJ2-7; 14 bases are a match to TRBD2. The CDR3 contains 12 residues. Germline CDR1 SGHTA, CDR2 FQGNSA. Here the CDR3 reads CASSEGTSGGFF. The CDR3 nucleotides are TGTGCCAGCAGCGAAGGGACTAGCGGGGGTTTCTTC.

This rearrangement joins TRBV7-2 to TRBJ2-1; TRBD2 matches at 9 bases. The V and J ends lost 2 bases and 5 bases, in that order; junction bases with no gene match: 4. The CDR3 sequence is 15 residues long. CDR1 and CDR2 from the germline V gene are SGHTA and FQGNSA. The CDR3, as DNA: TGTGCCAGCAGCTTAAATAGCGGGAGTGACAATGAGCAGTTCTTC. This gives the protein CASSLNSGSDNEQFF.

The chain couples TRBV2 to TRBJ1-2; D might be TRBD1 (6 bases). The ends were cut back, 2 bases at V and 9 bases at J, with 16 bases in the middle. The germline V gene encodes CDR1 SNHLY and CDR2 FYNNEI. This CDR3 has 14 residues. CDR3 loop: CASSEYRDNLRYTF. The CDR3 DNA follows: TGTGCCAGCAGTGAATATCGGGACAACCTCCGCTACACCTTC.

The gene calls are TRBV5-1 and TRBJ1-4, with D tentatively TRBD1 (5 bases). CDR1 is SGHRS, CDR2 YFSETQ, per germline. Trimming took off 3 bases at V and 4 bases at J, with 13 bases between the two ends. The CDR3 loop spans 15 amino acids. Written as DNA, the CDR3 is TGCGCCAGCAGCTCTGACAGCAACGATAATGAAAAACTGTTTTTT. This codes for CASSSDSNDNEKLFF.

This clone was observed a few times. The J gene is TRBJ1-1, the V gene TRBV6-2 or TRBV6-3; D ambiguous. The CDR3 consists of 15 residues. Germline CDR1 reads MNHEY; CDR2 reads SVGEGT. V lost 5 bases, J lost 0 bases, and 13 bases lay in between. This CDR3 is CASSPLTLMNTEAFF. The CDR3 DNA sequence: TGTGCCAGCAGTCCGCTGACACTGATGAACACTGAAGCTTTCTTT.

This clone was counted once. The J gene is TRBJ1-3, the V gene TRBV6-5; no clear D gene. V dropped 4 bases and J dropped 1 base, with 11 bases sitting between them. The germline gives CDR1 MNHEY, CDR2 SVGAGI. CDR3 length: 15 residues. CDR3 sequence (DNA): TGTGCCAGCAGTTCCGTGACAAGGTCTGGAAACACCATATATTTT. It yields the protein CASSSVTRSGNTIYF.

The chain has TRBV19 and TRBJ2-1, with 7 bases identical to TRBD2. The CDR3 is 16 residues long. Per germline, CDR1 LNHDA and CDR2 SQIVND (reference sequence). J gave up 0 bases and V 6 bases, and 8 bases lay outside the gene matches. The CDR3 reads CASRHSGRSSYNEQFF. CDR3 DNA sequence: TGTGCCAGTAGACATAGCGGGCGGAGCTCCTACAATGAGCAGTTCTTC.

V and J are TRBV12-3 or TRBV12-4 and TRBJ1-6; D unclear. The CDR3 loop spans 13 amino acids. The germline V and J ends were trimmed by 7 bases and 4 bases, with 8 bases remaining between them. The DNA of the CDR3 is TGTGCCAGCAAGAGGGAGTATAATTCACCCCTCCACTTT. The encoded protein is CASKREYNSPLHF.

In DNA, the CDR3 is TGCAGCGTTCTCCCGACTCACGCGGGGGATACGCAGTATTTT. Encoded protein: CSVLPTHAGDTQYF. V usage is TRBV29-1 and J usage is TRBJ2-3; TRBD2 is a possible D gene (6 bases). The CDR3 loop spans 14 amino acids. The V and J ends lost 5 bases and 6 bases respectively, with 18 bases between them. Germline V gene lookup returns CDR1 SQVTM and CDR2 ANQGSEA.

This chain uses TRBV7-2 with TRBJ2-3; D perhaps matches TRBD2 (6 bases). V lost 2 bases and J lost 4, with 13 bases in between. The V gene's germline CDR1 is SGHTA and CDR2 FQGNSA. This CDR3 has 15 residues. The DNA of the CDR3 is TGTGCCAGCAGCTTAAGACTAGTCATCGCAGATACGCAGTATTTT. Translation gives CASSLRLVIADTQYF.

CDR3 sequence: CASSSGADRTNEQFF. CDR3 in DNA: TGTGCCAGCAGCTCCGGAGCCGACAGGACCAATGAGCAGTTCTTC. This chain uses TRBV7-3 with TRBJ2-1, with a weak D call TRBD1 (6 bases). Germline CDR1 is SGHTA and CDR2 is FQGTGA. This CDR3 is 15 amino acids long. V was clipped by 4 bases and J by 6 bases, with 16 bases between them.

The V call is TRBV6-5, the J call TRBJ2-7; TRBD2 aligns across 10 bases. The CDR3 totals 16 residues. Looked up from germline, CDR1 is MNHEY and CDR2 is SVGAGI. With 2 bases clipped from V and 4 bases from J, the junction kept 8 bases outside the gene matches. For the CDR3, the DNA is TGTGCCAGCAGTTACGGGGCTAGCGGGGGTCCGTACGAGCAGTACTTC. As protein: CASSYGASGGPYEQYF.

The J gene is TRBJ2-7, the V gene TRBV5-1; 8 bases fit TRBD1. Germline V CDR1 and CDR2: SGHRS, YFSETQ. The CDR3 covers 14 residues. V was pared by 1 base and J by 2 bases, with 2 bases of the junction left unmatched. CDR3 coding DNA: TGCGCCAGCAGCTTGTCAGGGGGCGCCTACGAGCAGTACTTC. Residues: CASSLSGGAYEQYF.

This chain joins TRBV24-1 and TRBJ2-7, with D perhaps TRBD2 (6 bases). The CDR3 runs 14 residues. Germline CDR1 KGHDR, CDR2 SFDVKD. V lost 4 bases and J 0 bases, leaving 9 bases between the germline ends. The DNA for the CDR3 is TGTGCCACCAGTGAAACGGGAGCCTCCTACGAGCAGTACTTC. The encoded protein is CATSETGASYEQYF.

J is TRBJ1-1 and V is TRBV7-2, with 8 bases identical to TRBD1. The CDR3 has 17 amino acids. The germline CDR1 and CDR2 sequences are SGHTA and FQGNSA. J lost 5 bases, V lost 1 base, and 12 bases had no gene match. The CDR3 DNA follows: TGTGCCAGCAGCTTAGAGAGATATGCAGGGGGCGCAACTGAAGCTTTCTTT. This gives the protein CASSLERYAGGATEAFF.

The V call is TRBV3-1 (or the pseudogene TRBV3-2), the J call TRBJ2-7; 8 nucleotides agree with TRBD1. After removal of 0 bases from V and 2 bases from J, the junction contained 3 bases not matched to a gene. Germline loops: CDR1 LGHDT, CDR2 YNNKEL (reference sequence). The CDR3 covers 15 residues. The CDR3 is CASSQDRGPPYEQYF. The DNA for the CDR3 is TGTGCCAGCAGCCAAGACAGGGGGCCGCCCTACGAGCAGTACTTC.

CDR3 in DNA: TGTGCCAGCAGTGACTCGTCGGTAAACACCGGGGAGCTGTTTTTT. It codes for CASSDSSVNTGELFF. This chain links TRBV6-4 with TRBJ2-2, with no clear D. This CDR3 comprises 15 residues. The germline CDR1 and CDR2 sequences are MRHNA and SNTAGT. V was cut by 0 bases and J by 2 bases, with 7 bases left in between.